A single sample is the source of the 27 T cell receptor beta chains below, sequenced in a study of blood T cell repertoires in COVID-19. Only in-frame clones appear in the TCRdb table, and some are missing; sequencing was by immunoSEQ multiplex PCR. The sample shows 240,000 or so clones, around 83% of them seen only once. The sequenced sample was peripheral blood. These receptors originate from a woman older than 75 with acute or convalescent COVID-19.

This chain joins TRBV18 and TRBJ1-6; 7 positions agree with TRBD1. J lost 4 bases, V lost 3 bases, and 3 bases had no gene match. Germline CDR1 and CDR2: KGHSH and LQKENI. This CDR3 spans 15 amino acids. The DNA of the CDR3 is TGTGCCAGCTCACCTCAGGGGGATTATAATTCACCCCTCCACTTT. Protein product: CASSPQGDYNSPLHF.

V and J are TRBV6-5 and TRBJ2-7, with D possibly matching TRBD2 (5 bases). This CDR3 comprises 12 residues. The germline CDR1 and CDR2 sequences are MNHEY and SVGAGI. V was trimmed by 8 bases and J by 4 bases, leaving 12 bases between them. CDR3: CASYSAAYEQYF. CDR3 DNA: TGTGCCAGCTATAGCGCGGCTTACGAGCAGTACTTC.

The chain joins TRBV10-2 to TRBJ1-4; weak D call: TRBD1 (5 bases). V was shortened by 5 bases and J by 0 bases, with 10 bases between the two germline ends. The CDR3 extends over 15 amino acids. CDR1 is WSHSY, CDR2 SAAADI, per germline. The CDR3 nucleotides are TGCGCCAGCAGTATGACAGAAACAACTAATGAAAAACTGTTTTTT. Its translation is CASSMTETTNEKLFF.

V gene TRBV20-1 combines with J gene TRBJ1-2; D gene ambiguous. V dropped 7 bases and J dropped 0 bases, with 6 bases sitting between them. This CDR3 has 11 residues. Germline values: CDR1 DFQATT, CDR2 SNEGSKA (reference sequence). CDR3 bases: TGCAGTGTCGGGGCTAACTATGGCTACACCTTC. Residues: CSVGANYGYTF.

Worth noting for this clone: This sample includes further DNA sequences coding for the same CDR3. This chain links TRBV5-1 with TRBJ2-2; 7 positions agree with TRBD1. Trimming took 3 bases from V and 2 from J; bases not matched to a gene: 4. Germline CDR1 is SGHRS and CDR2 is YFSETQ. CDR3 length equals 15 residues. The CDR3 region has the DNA TGCGCCAGCAGCTCGGGACAGACTAACACCGGGGAGCTGTTTTTT. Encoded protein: CASSSGQTNTGELFF. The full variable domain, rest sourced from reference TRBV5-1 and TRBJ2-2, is KAGVTQTPRYLIKTRGQQVTLSCSPISGHRSVSWYQQTPGQGLQFLFEYFSETQRNKGNFPGRFSGRQFSNSRSEMNVSTLELGDSALYLCASSSGQTNTGELFFGEGSRLTVL.

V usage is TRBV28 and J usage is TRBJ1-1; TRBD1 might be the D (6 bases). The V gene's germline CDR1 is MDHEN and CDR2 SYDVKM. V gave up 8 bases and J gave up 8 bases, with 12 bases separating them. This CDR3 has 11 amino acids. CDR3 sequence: CASWDIVEAFF. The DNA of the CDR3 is TGTGCCAGCTGGGACATAGTAGAAGCTTTCTTT.

In nucleotides, the CDR3 is TGCGCCAGCAGTGAGTCAAGGGGTTCAGATACGCAGTATTTT. This translates into CASSESRGSDTQYF. The rearrangement joins TRBV10-2 to TRBJ2-3; tentative D call: TRBD1 (5 bases). Germline assignment: CDR1 WSHSY and CDR2 SAAADI. The CDR3 is 14 residues long. V was pared by 0 bases and J by 4 bases, with 8 bases between.

The CDR3 here is CASSTSGGNTDTQYF. CDR3 bases: TGTGCCAGCAGCACTAGCGGGGGGAACACAGATACGCAGTATTTT. The V call is TRBV11-1, the J call TRBJ2-3; TRBD2 agrees at 12 bases. Losses at the gene ends were 5 bases for V and 2 bases for J; bases not matched to a gene: 2. The CDR3 sequence is 15 residues long. Per the germline V gene, CDR1 is SGHAT and CDR2 is FQDESV (reference sequence).

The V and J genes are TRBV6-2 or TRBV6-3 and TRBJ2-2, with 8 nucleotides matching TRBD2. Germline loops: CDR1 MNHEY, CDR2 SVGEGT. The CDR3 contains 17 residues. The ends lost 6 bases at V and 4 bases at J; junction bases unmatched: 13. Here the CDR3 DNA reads TGTGCCAGCAGCCTAGAAGCGGGGGCGTTGGGCACCGGGGAGCTGTTTTTT. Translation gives CASSLEAGALGTGELFF.

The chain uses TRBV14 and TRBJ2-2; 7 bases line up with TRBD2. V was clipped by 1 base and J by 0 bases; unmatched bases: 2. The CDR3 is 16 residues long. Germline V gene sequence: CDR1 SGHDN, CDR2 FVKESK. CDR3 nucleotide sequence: TGTGCCAGCAGCCAAGTAGGGACTACGAACACCGGGGAGCTGTTTTTT. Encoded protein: CASSQVGTTNTGELFF.

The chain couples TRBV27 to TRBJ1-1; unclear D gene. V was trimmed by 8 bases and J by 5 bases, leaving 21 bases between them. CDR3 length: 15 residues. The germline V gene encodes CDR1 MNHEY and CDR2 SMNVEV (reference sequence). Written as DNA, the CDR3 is TGTGCCAGCGTTCGAGGTGGAGGGCTAAAAACTGAAGCTTTCTTT. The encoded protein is CASVRGGGLKTEAFF.

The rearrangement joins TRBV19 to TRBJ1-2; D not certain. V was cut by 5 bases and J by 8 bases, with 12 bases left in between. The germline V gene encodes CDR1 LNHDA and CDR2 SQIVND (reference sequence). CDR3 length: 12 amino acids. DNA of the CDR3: TGTGCCAGTAGTCGACAAGGCTGGGGCTACACCTTC. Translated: CASSRQGWGYTF.

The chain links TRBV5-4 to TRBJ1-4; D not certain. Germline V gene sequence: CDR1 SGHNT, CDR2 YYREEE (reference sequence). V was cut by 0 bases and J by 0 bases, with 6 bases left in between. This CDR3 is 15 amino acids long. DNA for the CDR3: TGTGCCAGCAGCTTGGATTATGCAACTAATGAAAAACTGTTTTTT. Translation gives CASSLDYATNEKLFF.

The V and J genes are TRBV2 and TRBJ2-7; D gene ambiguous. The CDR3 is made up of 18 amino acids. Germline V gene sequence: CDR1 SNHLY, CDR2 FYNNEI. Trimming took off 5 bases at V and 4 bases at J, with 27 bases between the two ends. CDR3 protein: CASSPSILVRSMVYEQYF. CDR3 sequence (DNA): TGTGCCAGCAGTCCCTCAATCTTAGTTCGCTCGATGGTGTACGAGCAGTACTTC.

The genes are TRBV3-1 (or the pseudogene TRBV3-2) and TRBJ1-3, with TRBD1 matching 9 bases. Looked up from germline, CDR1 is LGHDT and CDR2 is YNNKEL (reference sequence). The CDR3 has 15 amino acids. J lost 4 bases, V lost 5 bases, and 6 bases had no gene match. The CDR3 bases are TGTGCCAGCAGCGTACAGGGGGCGCGAGGAAACACCATATATTTT. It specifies CASSVQGARGNTIYF.

CDR3 protein: CASSFIRGRNSPLHF. The DNA of the CDR3 is TGTGCCAGCAGCTTTATCAGGGGCCGGAATTCACCCCTCCACTTT. This chain links TRBV5-8 with TRBJ1-6, with D maybe TRBD1 (6 bases). Trimming pared 2 bases from V and 7 bases from J, leaving 13 bases between. The CDR3 loop spans 15 amino acids. CDR1 and CDR2 (germline): SGHTS, YDEGEE.

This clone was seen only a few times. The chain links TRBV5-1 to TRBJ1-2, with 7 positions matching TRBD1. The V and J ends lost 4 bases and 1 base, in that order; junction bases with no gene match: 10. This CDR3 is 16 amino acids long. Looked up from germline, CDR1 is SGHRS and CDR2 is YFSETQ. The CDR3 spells CASSGPFAGGNYGYTF. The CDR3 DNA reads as TGCGCCAGCAGCGGCCCTTTTGCAGGGGGTAACTATGGCTACACCTTC.

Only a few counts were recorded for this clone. The CDR3 is CAWSPQGAENTEAFF. CDR3 nucleotide sequence: TGTGCCTGGAGCCCTCAAGGGGCCGAGAACACTGAAGCTTTCTTT. V usage is TRBV30 and J usage is TRBJ1-1; D is perhaps TRBD1 (5 bases). V shed 3 bases and J shed 1 base, with 15 bases lying between them. The germline gives CDR1 GTSNPN, CDR2 SVGIG (reference sequence). This CDR3 region has 15 residues. Full variable domain (missing parts from reference TRBV30 and TRBJ1-1): SQTIHQWPATLVQPVGSPLSLECTVEGTSNPNLYWYRQAAGRGLQLLFYSVGIGQISSEVPQNLSASRPQDRQFILSSKKLLLSDSGFYLCAWSPQGAENTEAFFGQGTRLTVV.

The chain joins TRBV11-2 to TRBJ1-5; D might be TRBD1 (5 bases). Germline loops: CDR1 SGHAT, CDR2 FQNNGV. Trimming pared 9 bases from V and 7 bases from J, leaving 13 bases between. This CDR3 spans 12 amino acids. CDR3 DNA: TGTGCCAGTGCAGGGTCAAAGCAGCCCCAGCATTTT. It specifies CASAGSKQPQHF.

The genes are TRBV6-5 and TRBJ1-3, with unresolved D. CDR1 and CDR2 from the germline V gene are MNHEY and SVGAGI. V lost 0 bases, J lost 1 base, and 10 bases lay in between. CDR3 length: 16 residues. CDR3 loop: CASSYSGRTSGNTIYF. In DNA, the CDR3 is TGTGCCAGCAGTTACTCGGGCAGAACTTCTGGAAACACCATATATTTT.

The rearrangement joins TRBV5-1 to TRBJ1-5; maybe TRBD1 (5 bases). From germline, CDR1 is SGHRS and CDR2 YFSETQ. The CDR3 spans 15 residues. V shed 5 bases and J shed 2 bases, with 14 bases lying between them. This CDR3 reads CASRLGVSGNQPQHF. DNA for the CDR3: TGCGCCAGCAGGTTAGGGGTCAGCGGCAATCAGCCCCAGCATTTT.

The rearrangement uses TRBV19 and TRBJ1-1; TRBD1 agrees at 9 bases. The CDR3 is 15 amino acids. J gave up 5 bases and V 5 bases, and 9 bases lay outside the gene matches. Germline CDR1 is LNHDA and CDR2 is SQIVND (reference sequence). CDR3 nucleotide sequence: TGTGCCAGTAGTGGCACAGGGGGCGCGACTACTGAAGCTTTCTTT. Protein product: CASSGTGGATTEAFF.

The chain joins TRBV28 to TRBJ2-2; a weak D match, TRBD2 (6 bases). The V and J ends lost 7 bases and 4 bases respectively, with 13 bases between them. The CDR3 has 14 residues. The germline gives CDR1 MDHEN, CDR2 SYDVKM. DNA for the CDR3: TGTGCCAGCAAAACCCAGGGAGGCACCGGGGAGCTGTTTTTT. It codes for CASKTQGGTGELFF.

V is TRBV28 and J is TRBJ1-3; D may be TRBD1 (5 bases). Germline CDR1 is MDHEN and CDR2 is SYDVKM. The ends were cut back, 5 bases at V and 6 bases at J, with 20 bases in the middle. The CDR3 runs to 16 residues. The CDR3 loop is CASSESLGGVTNTIYF. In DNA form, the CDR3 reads TGTGCCAGCAGTGAGAGCCTCGGAGGGGTAACAAACACCATATATTTT.

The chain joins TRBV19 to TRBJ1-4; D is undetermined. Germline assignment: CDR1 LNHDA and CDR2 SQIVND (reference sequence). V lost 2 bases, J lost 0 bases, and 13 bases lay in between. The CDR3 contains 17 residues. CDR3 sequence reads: CASSISSGGSTNEKLFF. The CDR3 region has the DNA TGTGCCAGTAGTATAAGTAGCGGCGGATCAACTAATGAAAAACTGTTTTTT.

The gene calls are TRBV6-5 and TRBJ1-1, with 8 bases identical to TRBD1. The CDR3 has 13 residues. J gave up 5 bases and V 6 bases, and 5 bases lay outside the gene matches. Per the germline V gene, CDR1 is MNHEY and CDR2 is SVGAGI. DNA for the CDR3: TGTGCCAGCAGAGGACAGGGAGGAACTGAAGCTTTCTTT. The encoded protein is CASRGQGGTEAFF.

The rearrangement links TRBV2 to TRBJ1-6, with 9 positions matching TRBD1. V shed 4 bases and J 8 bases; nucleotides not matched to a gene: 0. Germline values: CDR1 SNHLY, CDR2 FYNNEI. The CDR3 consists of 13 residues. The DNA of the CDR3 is TGTGCCAGCAGTGGGACAGGGGATTCACCCCTCCACTTT. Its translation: CASSGTGDSPLHF. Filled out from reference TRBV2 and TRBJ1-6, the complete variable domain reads EPEVTQTPSHQVTQMGQEVILRCVPISNHLYFYWYRQILGQKVEFLVSFYNNEISEKSEIFDDQFSVERPDGSNFTLKIRSTKLEDSAMYFCASSGTGDSPLHFGNGTRLTVT.